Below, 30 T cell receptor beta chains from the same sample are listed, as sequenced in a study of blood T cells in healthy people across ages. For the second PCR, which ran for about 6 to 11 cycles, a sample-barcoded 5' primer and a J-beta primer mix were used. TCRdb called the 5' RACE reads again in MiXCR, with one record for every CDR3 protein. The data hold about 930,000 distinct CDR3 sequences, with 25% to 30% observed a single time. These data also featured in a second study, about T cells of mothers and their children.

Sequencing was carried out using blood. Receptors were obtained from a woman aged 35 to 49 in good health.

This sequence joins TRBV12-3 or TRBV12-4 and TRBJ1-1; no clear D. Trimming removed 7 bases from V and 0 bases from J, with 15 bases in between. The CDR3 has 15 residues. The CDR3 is CASTPSATMNTEAFF. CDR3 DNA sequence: TGTGCCAGCACCCCCTCGGCTACCATGAACACTGAAGCTTTCTTT.

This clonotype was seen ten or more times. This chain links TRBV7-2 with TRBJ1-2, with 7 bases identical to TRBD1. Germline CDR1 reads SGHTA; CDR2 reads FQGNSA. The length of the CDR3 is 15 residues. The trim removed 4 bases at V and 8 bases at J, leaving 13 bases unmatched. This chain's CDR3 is CASSSTRTGLLGYTF. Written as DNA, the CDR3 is TGTGCCAGCAGCTCAACACGGACAGGATTGCTCGGCTACACCTTC.

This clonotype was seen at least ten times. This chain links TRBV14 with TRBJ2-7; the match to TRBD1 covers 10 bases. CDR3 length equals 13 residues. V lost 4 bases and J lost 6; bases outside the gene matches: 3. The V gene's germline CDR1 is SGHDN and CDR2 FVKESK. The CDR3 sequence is CASSRTGGTEQYF. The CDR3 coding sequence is TGTGCCAGCAGCCGGACAGGGGGAACCGAGCAGTACTTC.

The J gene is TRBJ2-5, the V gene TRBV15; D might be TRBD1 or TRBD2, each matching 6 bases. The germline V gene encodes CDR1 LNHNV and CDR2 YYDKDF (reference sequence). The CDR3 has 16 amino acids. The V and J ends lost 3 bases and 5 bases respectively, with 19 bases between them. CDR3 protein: CATSSPNLGGGETQYF. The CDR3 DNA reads TGTGCCACCAGCAGCCCTAATTTGGGGGGCGGGGAGACCCAGTACTTC.

CDR3 coding DNA: TGTGCCAGCAGCCCTGGGCAGTGGGAGCTTGAGCAGTTCTTC. It codes for CASSPGQWELEQFF. The chain links TRBV7-6 to TRBJ2-1; tentatively, D is TRBD2 (5 bases). The ends were cut back, 5 bases at V and 9 bases at J, with 17 bases in the middle. Germline CDR1 is SGHVS and CDR2 is FNYEAQ. The CDR3 is 14 amino acids. Full variable domain (missing parts from reference TRBV7-6 and TRBJ2-1): GAGVSQSPRYKVTKRGQDVALRCDPISGHVSLYWYRQALGQGPEFLTYFNYEAQQDKSGLPNDRFSAERPEGSISTLTIQRTEQRDSAMYRCASSPGQWELEQFFGPGTRLTVL.

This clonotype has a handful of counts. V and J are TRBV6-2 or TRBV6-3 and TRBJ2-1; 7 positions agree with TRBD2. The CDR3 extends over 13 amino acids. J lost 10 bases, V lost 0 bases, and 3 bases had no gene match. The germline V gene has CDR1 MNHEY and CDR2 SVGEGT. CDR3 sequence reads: CASSYSSGAEQFF. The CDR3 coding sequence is TGTGCCAGCAGTTACTCGAGCGGGGCCGAGCAGTTCTTC.

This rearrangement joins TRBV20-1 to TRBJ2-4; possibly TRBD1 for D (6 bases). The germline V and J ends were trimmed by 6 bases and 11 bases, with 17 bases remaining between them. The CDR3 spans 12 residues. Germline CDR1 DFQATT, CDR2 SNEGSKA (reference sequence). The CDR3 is CSANLRQAVQYF. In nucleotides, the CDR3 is TGCAGTGCCAACCTCCGACAGGCGGTTCAGTACTTC.

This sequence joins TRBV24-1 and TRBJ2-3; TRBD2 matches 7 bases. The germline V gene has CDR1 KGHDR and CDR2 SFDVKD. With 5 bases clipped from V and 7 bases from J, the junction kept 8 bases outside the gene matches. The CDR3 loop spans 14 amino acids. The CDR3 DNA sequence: TGTGCCACCAGTGGGGGGGGGTGGGGGAATACGCAGTATTTT. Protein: CATSGGGWGNTQYF.

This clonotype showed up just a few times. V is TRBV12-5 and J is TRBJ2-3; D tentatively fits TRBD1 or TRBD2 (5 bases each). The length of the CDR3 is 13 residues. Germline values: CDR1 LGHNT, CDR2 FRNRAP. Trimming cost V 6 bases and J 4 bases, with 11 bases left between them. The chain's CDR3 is CASGLGVPDTQYF. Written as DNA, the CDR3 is TGTGCTAGTGGCCTGGGGGTCCCAGATACGCAGTATTTT.

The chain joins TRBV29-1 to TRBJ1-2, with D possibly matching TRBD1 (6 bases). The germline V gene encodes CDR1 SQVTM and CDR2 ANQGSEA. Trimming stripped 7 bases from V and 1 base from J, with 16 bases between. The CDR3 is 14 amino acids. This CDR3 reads CSASVDRLNYGYTF. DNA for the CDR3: TGCAGCGCCTCCGTGGACAGACTTAACTATGGCTACACCTTC.

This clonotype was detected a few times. CDR3 residues: CASSPWTGSMNTEAFF. The CDR3 nucleotides read TGTGCCAGCTCACCCTGGACAGGGTCGATGAACACTGAAGCTTTCTTT. V and J are TRBV18 and TRBJ1-1; the match to TRBD1 covers 8 bases. The CDR3 length is 16 residues. CDR1 and CDR2 from the germline V gene are KGHSH and LQKENI. J was trimmed by 0 bases and V by 3 bases; bases with no gene match: 6.

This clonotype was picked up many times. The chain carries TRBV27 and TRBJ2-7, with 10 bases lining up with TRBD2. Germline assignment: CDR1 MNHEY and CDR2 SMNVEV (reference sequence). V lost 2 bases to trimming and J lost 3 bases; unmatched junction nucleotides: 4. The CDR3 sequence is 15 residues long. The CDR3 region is CASSLRTSGNYEQYF. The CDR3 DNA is TGTGCCAGCAGTTTACGGACTAGCGGAAACTACGAGCAGTACTTC.

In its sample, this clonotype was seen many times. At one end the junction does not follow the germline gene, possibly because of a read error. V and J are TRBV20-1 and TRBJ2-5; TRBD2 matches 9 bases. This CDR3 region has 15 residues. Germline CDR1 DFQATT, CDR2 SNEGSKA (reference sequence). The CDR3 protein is CSAGERAGGKETQYF. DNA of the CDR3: TGCAGTGCTGGAGAACGAGCGGGGGGAAAAGAGACCCAGTACTTC.

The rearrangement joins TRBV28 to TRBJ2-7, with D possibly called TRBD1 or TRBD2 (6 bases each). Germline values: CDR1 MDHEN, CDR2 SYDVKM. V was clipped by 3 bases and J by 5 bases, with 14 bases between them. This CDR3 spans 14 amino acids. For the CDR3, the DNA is TGTGCCAGCAGTTTCCCGGGGGCCGGGGACGAGCAGTACTTC. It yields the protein CASSFPGAGDEQYF.

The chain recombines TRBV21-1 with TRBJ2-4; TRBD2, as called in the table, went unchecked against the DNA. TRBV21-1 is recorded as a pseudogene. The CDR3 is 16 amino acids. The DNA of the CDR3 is TGTGCCAGCAGTAAAAAAGCGGGGGGGCCGCGGAATGAGCAGTACTTC. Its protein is CASSKKAGGPRNEQYF.

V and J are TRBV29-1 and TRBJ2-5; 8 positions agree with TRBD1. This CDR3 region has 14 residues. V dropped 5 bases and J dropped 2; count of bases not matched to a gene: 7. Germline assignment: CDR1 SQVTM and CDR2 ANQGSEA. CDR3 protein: CSVCRDRSQETQYF. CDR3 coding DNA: TGCAGCGTTTGTAGGGACAGGTCTCAAGAGACCCAGTACTTC. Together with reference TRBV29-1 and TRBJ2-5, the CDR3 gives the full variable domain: SAVISQKPSRDICQRGTSLTIQCQVDSQVTMMFWYRQQPGQSLTLIATANQGSEATYESGFVIDKFPISRPNLTFSTLTVSNMSPEDSSIYLCSVCRDRSQETQYFGPGTRLLVL.

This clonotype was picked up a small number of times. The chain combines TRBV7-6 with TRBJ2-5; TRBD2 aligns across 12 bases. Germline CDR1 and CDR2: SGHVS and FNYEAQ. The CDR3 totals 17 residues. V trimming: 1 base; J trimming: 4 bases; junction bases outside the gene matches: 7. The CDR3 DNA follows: TGTGCCAGCAGCTTAGGGGGACTAGCGGGCGTTTTAGAGACCCAGTACTTC. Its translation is CASSLGGLAGVLETQYF.

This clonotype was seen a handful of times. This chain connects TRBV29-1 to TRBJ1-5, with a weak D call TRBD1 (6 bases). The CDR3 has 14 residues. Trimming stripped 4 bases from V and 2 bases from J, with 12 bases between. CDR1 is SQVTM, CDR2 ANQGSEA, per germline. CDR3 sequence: CSVVQGDGNQPQHF. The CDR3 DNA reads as TGCAGCGTTGTACAGGGCGACGGCAATCAGCCCCAGCATTTT.

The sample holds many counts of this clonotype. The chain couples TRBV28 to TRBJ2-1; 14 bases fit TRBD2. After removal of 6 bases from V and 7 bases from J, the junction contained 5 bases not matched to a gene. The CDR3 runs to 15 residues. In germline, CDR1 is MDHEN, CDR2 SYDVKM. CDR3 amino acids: CASRATSGGANEQFF. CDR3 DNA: TGTGCCAGCAGAGCGACTAGCGGGGGGGCAAATGAGCAGTTCTTC.

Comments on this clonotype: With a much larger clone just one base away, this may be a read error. In DNA form, the CDR3 reads TGCGCCAGCAGCCGGGAGACTAGCGGGGGCGGCAGGGAGCAGTTCTTC. It codes for CASSRETSGGGREQFF. The chain has TRBV5-1 and TRBJ2-1, with 12 bases lining up with TRBD2. J gave up 10 bases and V 4 bases, and 12 bases lay outside the gene matches. This CDR3 is 16 amino acids long. Per the germline V gene, CDR1 is SGHRS and CDR2 is YFSETQ.

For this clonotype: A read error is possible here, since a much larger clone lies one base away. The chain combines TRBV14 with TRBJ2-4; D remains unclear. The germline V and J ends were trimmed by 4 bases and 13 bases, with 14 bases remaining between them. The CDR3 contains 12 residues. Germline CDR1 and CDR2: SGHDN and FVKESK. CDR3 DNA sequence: TGTGCCAGCAGCCCCGACACAAATGAGCAGTACTTC. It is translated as CASSPDTNEQYF.

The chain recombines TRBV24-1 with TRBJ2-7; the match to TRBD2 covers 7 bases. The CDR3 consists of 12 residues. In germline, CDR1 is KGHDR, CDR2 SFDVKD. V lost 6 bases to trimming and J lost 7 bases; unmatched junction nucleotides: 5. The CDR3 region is CATSQMGGEQYF. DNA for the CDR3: TGTGCCACCAGTCAAATGGGAGGGGAGCAGTACTTC.

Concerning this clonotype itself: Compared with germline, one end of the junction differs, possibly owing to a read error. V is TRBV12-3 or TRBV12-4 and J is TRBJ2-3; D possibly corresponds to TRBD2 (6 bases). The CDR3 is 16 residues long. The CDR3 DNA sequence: TGTGCCAGCAGTTTAGCGGGGGGAGTTGGCGCAGATGCGCAGTATTTT. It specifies CASSLAGGVGADAQYF.

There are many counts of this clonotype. This CDR3 is CASSLGRHWGNEQFF. CDR3 sequence (DNA): TGTGCCAGCAGCTTAGGAAGACATTGGGGCAATGAGCAGTTCTTC. The chain links TRBV5-5 to TRBJ2-1; D is undetermined. The germline CDR1 and CDR2 sequences are SGHKS and YYEKEE (reference sequence). Trimming pared 2 bases from V and 6 bases from J, leaving 15 bases between. This CDR3 has 15 amino acids. Full variable domain (remainder filled in from reference TRBV5-5 and TRBJ2-1): DAGVTQSPTHLIKTRGQQVTLRCSPISGHKSVSWYQQVLGQGPQFIFQYYEKEERGRGNFPDRFSARQFPNYSSELNVNALLLGDSALYLCASSLGRHWGNEQFFGPGTRLTVL.

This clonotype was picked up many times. The DNA of the CDR3 is TGCAGCGTTGGGAGGGACGGCACAGATACGCAGTATTTT. Encoded protein: CSVGRDGTDTQYF. This sequence joins TRBV29-1 and TRBJ2-3, with a tentative D call TRBD2 (6 bases). V lost 4 bases and J lost 1, with 9 bases in between. CDR3 size: 13 residues. The germline CDR1 and CDR2 sequences are SQVTM and ANQGSEA.

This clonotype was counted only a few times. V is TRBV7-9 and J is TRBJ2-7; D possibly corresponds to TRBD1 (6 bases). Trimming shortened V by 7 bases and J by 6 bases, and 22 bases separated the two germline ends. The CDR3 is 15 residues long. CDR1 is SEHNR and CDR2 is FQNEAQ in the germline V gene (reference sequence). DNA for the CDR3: TGTGCCAGCACCTCGGACAGACTGCGCTTTGTCGAGCAGTACTTC. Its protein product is CASTSDRLRFVEQYF.

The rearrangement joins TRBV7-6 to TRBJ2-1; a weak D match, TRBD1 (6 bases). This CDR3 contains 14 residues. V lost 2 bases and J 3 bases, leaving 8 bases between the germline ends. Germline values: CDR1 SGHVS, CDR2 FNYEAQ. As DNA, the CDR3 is TGTGCCAGCAGCTTACGGGACATCTACAATGAGCAGTTCTTC. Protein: CASSLRDIYNEQFF.

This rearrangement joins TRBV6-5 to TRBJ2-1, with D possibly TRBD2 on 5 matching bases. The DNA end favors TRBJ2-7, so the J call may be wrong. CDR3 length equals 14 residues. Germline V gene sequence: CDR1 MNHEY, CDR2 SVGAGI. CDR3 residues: CASSFNNDGNEQYF. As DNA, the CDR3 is TGTGCCAGCAGTTTCAACAACGACGGGAATGAGCAGTACTTC.

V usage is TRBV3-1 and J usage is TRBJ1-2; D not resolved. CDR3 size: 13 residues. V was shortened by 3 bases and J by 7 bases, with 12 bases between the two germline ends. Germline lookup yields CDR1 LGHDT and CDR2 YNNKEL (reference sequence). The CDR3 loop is CASSHGSGGGYTF. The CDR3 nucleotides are TGTGCCAGCAGCCACGGGTCGGGAGGTGGCTACACCTTC.

The DNA of the CDR3 is TGTGCCAGCGGAAGACAGGGAATCGCCTATGGCTACACCTTC. Translation gives CASGRQGIAYGYTF. V is TRBV27 and J is TRBJ1-2, with TRBD1 matching 7 bases. CDR3 size: 14 residues. Germline V gives CDR1 MNHEY, CDR2 SMNVEV (reference sequence). V lost 8 bases, J lost 4 bases, and 10 bases stayed unmatched.